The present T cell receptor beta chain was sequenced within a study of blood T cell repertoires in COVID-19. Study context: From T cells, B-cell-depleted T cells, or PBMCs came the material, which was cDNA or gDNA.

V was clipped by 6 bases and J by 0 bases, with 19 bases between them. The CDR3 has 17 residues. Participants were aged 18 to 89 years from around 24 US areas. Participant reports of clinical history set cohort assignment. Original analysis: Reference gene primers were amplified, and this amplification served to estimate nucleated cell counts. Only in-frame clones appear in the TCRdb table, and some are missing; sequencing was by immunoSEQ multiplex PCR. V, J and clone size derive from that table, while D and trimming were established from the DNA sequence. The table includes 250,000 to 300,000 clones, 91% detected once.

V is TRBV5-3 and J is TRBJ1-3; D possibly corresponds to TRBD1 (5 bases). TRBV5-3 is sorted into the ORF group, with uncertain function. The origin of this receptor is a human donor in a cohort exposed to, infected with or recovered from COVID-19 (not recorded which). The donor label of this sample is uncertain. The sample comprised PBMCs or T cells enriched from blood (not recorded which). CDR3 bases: TGTGCCAGAACCATCCCACCTGGACATCTCTCTGGAAACACCATATATTTT. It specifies CARTIPPGHLSGNTIYF.